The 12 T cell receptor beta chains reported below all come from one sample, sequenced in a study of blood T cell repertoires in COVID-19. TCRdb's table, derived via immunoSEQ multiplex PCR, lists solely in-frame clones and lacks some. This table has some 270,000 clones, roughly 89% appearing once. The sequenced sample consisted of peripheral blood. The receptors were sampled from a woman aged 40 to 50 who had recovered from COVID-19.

The CDR3: CASSLVLTGSSGNTIYF. DNA of the CDR3: TGTGCCAGCAGCTTAGTACTTACAGGCAGCTCTGGAAACACCATATATTTT. The rearrangement uses TRBV7-6 and TRBJ1-3; maybe TRBD1 (5 bases). CDR3 length: 17 amino acids. Germline V gene data show CDR1 as SGHVS and CDR2 as FNYEAQ. The V end was cut by 1 base, the J end by 0 bases, with 13 bases between.

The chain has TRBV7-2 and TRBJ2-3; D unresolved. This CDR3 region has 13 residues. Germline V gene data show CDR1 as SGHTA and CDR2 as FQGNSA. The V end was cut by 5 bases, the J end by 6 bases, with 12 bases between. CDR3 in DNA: TGTGCCAGCAGCATCGGAGCCGCTGATACGCAGTATTTT. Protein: CASSIGAADTQYF.

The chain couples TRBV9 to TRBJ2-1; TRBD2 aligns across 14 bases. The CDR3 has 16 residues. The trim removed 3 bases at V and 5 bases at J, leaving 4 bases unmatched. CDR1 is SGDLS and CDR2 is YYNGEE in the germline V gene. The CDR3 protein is CASSERGLAGDNEQFF. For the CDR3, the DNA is TGTGCCAGCAGCGAGAGGGGACTAGCGGGAGACAATGAGCAGTTCTTC.

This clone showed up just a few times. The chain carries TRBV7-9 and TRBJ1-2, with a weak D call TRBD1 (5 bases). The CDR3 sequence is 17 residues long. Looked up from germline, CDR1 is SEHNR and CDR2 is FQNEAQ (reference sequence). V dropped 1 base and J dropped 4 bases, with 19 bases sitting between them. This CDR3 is CASSLGTPGDRLYGYTF. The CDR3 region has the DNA TGTGCCAGCAGCTTAGGAACCCCGGGGGACCGACTCTATGGCTACACCTTC.

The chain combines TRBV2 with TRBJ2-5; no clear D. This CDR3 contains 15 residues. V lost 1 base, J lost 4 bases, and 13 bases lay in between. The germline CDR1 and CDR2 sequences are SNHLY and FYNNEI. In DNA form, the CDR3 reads TGTGCCAGCAGTGAAGGAATTAAAAGCCGAGAGACCCAGTACTTC. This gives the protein CASSEGIKSRETQYF.

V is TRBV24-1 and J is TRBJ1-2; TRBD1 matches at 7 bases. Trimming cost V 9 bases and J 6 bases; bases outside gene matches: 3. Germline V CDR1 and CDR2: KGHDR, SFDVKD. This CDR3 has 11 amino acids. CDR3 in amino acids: CATAGTDGYTF. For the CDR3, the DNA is TGTGCCACCGCCGGGACAGATGGCTACACCTTC.

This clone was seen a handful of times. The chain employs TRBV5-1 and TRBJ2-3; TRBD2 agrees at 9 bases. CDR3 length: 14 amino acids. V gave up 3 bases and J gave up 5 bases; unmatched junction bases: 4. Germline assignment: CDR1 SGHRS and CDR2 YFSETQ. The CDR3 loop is CASSWGLAEDTQYF. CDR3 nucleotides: TGCGCCAGCAGCTGGGGACTAGCTGAAGATACGCAGTATTTT.

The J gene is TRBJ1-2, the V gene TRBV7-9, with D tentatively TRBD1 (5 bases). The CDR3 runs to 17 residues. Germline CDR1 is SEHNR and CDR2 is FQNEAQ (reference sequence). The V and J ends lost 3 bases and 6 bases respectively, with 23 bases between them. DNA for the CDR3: TGTGCCAGCAGCTTCCCGTTTGGGAGGGGAGCTCAAGATGGCTACACCTTC. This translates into CASSFPFGRGAQDGYTF.

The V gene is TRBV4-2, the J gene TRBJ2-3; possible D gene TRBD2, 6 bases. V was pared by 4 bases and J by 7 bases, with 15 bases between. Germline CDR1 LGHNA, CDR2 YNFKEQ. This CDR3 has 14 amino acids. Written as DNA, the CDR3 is TGTGCCAGCAGCCCTCTTGCGGGACTGAATACGCAGTATTTT. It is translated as CASSPLAGLNTQYF.

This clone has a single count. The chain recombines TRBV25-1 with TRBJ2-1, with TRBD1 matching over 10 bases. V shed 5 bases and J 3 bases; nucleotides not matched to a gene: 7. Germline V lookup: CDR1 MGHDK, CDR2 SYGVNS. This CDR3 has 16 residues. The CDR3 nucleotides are TGTGCCAGCAGTACCCGACAGGGGGCTTACTACAATGAGCAGTTCTTC. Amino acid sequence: CASSTRQGAYYNEQFF. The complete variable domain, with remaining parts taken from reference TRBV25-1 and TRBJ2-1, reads EADIYQTPRYLVIGTGKKITLECSQTMGHDKMYWYQQDPGMELHLIHYSYGVNSTEKGDLSSESTVSRIRTEHFPLTLESARPSHTSQYLCASSTRQGAYYNEQFFGPGTRLTVL.

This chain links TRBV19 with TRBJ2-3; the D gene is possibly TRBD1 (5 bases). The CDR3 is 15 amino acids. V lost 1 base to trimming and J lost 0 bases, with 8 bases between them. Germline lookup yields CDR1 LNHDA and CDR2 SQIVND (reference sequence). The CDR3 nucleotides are TGTGCCAGTAGTATAGGACCAGGGAGCACAGATACGCAGTATTTT. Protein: CASSIGPGSTDTQYF. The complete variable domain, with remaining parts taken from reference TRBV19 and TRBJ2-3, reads DGGITQSPKYLFRKEGQNVTLSCEQNLNHDAMYWYRQDPGQGLRLIYYSQIVNDFQKGDIAEGYSVSREKKESFPLTVTSAQKNPTAFYLCASSIGPGSTDTQYFGPGTRLTVL.

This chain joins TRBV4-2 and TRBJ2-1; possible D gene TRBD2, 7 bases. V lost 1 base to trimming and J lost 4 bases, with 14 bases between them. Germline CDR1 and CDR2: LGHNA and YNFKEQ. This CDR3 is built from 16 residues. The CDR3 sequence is CASSQVGGGPYNEQFF. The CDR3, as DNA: TGTGCCAGCAGCCAAGTAGGGGGGGGGCCATACAATGAGCAGTTCTTC.